This paragraph reports one TCR beta chain. Its antigen is not known. This sample was included in a study of CXCR3-negative and CXCR3-positive naive CD8 T cells. Findings of the study overall: Cryopreserved cells showed partially decreased CXCR3 expression, and most assays used fresh PBMCs. Surface CD5 was comparable between naive subsets; TCR strength was inferred from TRB CDR3 properties.

CD45RO-CCR7+CD27+CD95- expression identified naive CD8+ T cells. CDR1 and CDR2 (germline): SNHLY, FYNNEI. CDR3 size: 13 residues. Carrying UMI labels, the TRB cDNA libraries were prepared through 5' RACE. From the 5' RACE reads, TCRdb lists one entry per CDR3 protein and no DNA. The ten most abundant clones cover nearly 0.5% of a sample with 150,000 or so distinct CDR3 sequences. The source material was naive CXCR3- CD8+ T cells from blood. Subset described: CD45RO-CCR7+CD27+CD95- naive CD8+ T cells lacking CXCR3 (TNR3-). The sequence derives from a human donor in good health. Some clones in this sample may be carry-over from other donors' samples. V is TRBV2 and J is TRBJ1-2; TCRdb indicates TRBD1, and absent DNA this call remains unverified. The CDR3 region is CASRPTWDYGYTF.